This T cell receptor (beta chain) was recorded in a study of T-cell memory formation after mild COVID-19. Regarding the study as a whole: The main location of contracting CD4+ clones was CM and EM, and that of contracting CD8+ clones was EMRA. Pre-infection memory already had some responding clones, implying cross-reactive memory joined.

With 1 base clipped from V and 3 bases from J, the junction kept 11 bases outside the gene matches. CDR3 length: 16 residues. Germline values: CDR1 SQVTM, CDR2 ANQGSEA. TCRdb recomputed calls from the 5' RACE reads with MiXCR, one row per CDR3 protein. The data show under 250,000 distinct CDR3 sequences, more than 25% seen once. Concerning this clonotype: Its specificity is unknown.

The J gene is TRBJ2-7, the V gene TRBV29-1; TRBD1 agrees at 8 bases. Material for sequencing was PBMCs or a T cell subset sorted from them (not recorded which). The receptor was isolated from an adult woman who had mild COVID-19 (a few samples of this study predate the infection). Cell type and time point are not known. Here the CDR3 DNA reads TGCAGCGTTGAAGCGAAGATTAGACAGGGGCTCTACGAGCAGTACTTC. Protein: CSVEAKIRQGLYEQYF.